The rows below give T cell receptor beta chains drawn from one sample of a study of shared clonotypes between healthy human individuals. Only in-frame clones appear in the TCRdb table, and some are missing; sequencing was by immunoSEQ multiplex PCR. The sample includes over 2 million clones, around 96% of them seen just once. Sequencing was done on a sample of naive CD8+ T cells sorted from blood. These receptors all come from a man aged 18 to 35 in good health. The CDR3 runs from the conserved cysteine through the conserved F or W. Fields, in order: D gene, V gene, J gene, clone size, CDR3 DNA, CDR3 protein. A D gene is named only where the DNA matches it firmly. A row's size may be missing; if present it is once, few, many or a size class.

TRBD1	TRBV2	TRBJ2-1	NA	TGTGCCATCCTATACAGGGGACACTCCTACAATGAGCAGTTCTTC	CAILYRGHSYNEQFF
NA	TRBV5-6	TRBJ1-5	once	TGTGCCAGCAGCTCACAGGGTAATCAGCCCCAGCATTTT	CASSSQGNQPQHF
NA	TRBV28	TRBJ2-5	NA	TGTGCCAGCAGTGCGAGAGAGTACCTCGGGGAGACCCAGTACTTC	CASSAREYLGETQYF
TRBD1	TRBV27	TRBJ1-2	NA	TGTGCCAGCAGCCCCAGGGGGCAGAACTATGGCTACACCTTC	CASSPRGQNYGYTF
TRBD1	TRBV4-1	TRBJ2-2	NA	TGCGCCAGCAGCCCCCGACAGGGCGGGCCCGGGGAGCTGTTTTTT	CASSPRQGGPGELFF
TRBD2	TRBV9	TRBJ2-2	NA	TGTGCCAGCAGCGTAGAAGTAGCGGGAGGTCCCGGGGAGCTGTTTTTT	CASSVEVAGGPGELFF
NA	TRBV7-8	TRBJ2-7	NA	TGTGCCAGCAGCTTAGGAGGGACCCAGTACGAGCAGTACTTC	CASSLGGTQYEQYF
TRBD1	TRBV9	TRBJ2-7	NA	TGTGCCAGCAGCCGACAGGGGGGGACCTACGAGCAGTACTTC	CASSRQGGTYEQYF
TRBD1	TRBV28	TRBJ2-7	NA	TGTGCCAGCAGTCTGACAGGGTTCTACGAGCAGTACTTC	CASSLTGFYEQYF
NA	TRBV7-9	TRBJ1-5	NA	TGTGCCAGCAGCTTTGGGGGGGTCAATCAGCCCCAGCATTTT	CASSFGGVNQPQHF
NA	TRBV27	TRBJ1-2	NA	TGTGCCAGCAGTTTAGGGGCCGGGCCTCTCCCGGGCTATGGCTACACCTTC	CASSLGAGPLPGYGYTF
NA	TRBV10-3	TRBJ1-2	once	TGTGCCACCACGGGAGGAGCTGCAATAGACTATGGCTACACCTTC	CATTGGAAIDYGYTF
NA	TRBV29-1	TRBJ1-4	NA	TGCAGCGTCGTTCCCCAAGAAAAACTGTTTTTT	CSVVPQEKLFF
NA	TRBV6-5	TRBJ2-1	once	TGTGCCAGCAGTTACTCGTCCCAAGGAGACAATGAGCAGTTCTTC	CASSYSSQGDNEQFF
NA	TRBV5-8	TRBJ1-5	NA	TGTGCCAGCAGCTTGGAGGTCATTAGTGGCAATCAGCCCCAGCATTTT	CASSLEVISGNQPQHF
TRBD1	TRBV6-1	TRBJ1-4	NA	TGTGCCAGCAGTGAAATCCCCTCTTACGGGACAGACATTGCAACTAATGAAAAACTGTTTTTT	CASSEIPSYGTDIATNEKLFF
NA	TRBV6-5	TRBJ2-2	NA	TGTGCCAGCAGTTACGGAGGGGCGGCCGGGGAGCTGTTTTTT	CASSYGGAAGELFF
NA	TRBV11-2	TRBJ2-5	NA	TGTGCCAGCAGCTTAGTGGGGTCACAAGAGACCCAGTACTTC	CASSLVGSQETQYF
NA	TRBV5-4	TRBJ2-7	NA	TGTGCCAGCAGCTTGGGAATTTCCTACGAGCAGTACTTC	CASSLGISYEQYF
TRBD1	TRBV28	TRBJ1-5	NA	TGTGCCAGCAGTTCTCTCCGGGACAGTGTCAATCAGCCCCAGCATTTT	CASSSLRDSVNQPQHF
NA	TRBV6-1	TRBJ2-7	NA	TGTGCCAGCAGTGCCTTCATGGGCTCCTACGAGCAGTACTTC	CASSAFMGSYEQYF
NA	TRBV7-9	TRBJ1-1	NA	TGTGCCAGCAGCTTAGTAGGAGGGGGAGGCAGGCCATACCCTGAAGCTTTCTTT	CASSLVGGGGRPYPEAFF
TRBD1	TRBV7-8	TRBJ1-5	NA	TGTGCCAGCAGCTTAGCTCCGACAGGGTTGGCGGATCAGCCCCAGCATTTT	CASSLAPTGLADQPQHF
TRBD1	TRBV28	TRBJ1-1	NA	TGTGCCAGCAGTTTATTTCAGGGGGTAGGAACTGAAGCTTTCTTT	CASSLFQGVGTEAFF
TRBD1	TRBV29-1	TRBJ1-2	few	TGCAGCGTTGAAGGGACAGGGAGGGCTAACTATGGCTACACCTTC	CSVEGTGRANYGYTF
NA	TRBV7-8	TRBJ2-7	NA	TGTGCCAGCAGCCTAAATACGTACGAGCAGTACTTC	CASSLNTYEQYF
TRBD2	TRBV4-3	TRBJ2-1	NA	TGCGCCAGCAGCCAGATTACACTAGCGGGAGGTGAGCAGTTCTTC	CASSQITLAGGEQFF
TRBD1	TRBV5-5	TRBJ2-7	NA	TGTGCCAGCAGCACCCCACAGGGGGACGAGCAGTACTTC	CASSTPQGDEQYF
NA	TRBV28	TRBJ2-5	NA	TGTGCCAGCAGGCGAGGCTCAGGCGTGGTGGAAGAGACCCAGTACTTC	CASRRGSGVVEETQYF
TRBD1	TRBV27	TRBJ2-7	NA	TGTGCCAGCAGTTACTCAGGGGGCTACGAGCAGTACTTC	CASSYSGGYEQYF
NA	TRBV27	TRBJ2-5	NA	TGTGCCAGCAGCCTGATTGGACTGCAAGAGACCCAGTACTTC	CASSLIGLQETQYF
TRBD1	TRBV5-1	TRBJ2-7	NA	TGCGCCAGCAGCCCGGAGGGCAGGGGGCAAAGTGCCTACGAGCAGTACTTC	CASSPEGRGQSAYEQYF
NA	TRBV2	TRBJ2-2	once	TGTGCCAGCAGGAGAGGACGGATGAACACCGGGGAGCTGTTTTTT	CASRRGRMNTGELFF
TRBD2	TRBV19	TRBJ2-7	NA	TGTGCCAGTAGTTTTGAACTAGCGGGAGCCTACGAGCAGTACTTC	CASSFELAGAYEQYF
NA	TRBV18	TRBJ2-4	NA	TGTGCCAGCTCACAGTCGGGGGAAAACATTCAGTACTTC	CASSQSGENIQYF